The clone carrying this T cell receptor beta chain was counted only a few times. The sample is drawn from a study of blood T cell repertoires in COVID-19. For the study at large: The United States, Italy and Spain provided the acute and convalescent COVID-19 samples. PBMCs, B-cell-depleted T cells, or T cells provided the cDNA or gDNA that made up the material.

Sequencing used immunoSEQ multiplex PCR; TCRdb keeps in-frame clones, though not all of them. The sample has hundreds of thousands of clones; approximately 81% are singletons. Germline V lookup: CDR1 MDHEN, CDR2 SYDVKM. This CDR3 region has 13 residues. V dropped 3 bases and J dropped 5 bases, with 10 bases sitting between them. The chain is built from TRBV28 and TRBJ1-2; D unclear. The clonotype was recovered from a man younger than 40 with active or convalescent COVID-19. Sequencing was carried out using peripheral blood. DNA for the CDR3: TGTGCCAGCAGTTTGGTACAGAATTATGGCTACACCTTC. Its protein product is CASSLVQNYGYTF.